This TCR beta chain was sequenced in a study of T cells in Graves' hyperthyroidism and ophthalmopathy. This CDR3 comprises 14 residues. Germline V gene data show CDR1 as DFQATT and CDR2 as SNEGSKA (reference sequence). Trimming cost V 0 bases and J 0 bases, with 6 bases left between them. Study-level points and caveats: A 13 V-J model separated ophthalmopathy from stable hyperthyroidism. Within blood appeared most thyroid clonotypes that had expanded above 0.001.

Amplified TCR beta CDR3 regions came from RNA transcripts. TCR CDR3 regions were first amplified by RT-PCR with HTBI primers. Each CDR3 protein gets one entry after TCRdb re-called the multiplex PCR reads with MiXCR. This sample has some 500,000 distinct CDR3 sequences, with about 16% found just once. This clonotype has ten or more counts. Its antigen is not identified. Individuals with ophthalmopathy presented a Clinical Activity Score of at least 3, a NOSPECS grade of at least 4 and a duration under 3 months. This sample holds PBMCs from approximately 9 ml fresh peripheral blood. The specimen sequenced was blood. This chain connects TRBV20-1 to TRBJ1-3; D call uncertain. The receptor was derived from a woman aged 25 to 39 with Graves' ophthalmopathy. The CDR3 region has the DNA TGCAGTGCTAGAGAGGGGAGCTCTGGAAACACCATATATTTT. This encodes CSAREGSSGNTIYF.